This T cell receptor beta chain was profiled in a study of blood T cells in healthy people across ages (dated by TCRdb to between 2014 and 2016). Study-wide context: Template switching captured roughly one uniquely barcoded TCR beta cDNA molecule per two T cells in model experiments. The study measured age-related changes in TCR beta repertoire diversity using deep sequencing normalized with unique cDNA molecular identifiers. Four age groups were formed from the donors: young (average around 15 years), middle-aged (around 40), aged (roughly 56) and long-lived (roughly 81). The study analyzed two additional independent replicas of 1 million unique cDNA reads from the same blood draw for two donors, one aged 18 to 30 and one aged 80 or older.

The CDR3 measures 14 amino acids from cysteine to phenylalanine. The read is trimmed to its CDR3 DNA, 42 bases read in frame from base 1. From a lookup of the germline V gene (reference sequence), CDR1 and CDR2 are MNHEY and SMNVEV. The donors were about 40 Caucasian individuals from Russia, aged 6 to 90 years, who were systemically healthy. Roughly 9 milliliters of peripheral blood were drawn from each donor into EDTA-treated Vacutainer tubes. Ficoll-Paque density-gradient centrifugation was used to isolate PBMCs, with at least 6.5 million per sample. Trizol reagent was used to extract total RNA from PBMCs, with at least 6 micrograms per sample. For every donor, flow cytometry on a PBMC aliquot measured the percentage of naive CD45RAhigh/CD27high T cells. Libraries were prepared through 5' RACE. Sequencing was carried out with an Illumina HiSeq 2500. The second PCR ran for roughly 7 to 12 cycles and used a J-beta primer mix along with a sample-barcoded 5' primer. A unique molecular identifier was introduced onto each TCR beta cDNA molecule by a template-switch 5' adaptor carrying 12 random nucleotides. Each sample yielded at least 3 million CDR3-containing paired-end reads. The Mint cDNA synthesis kit, primed by a TRBC-specific oligonucleotide, was used to synthesize first-strand cDNA from all RNA. Following uracil-DNA glycosylase treatment, all cDNA underwent a first 18-cycle PCR with the universal primers M1SS and BC2_uni_R. Per the authors' processing: For normalization, 1 million high-quality reads, each with a distinct molecular identifier, were randomly selected from each sample. Reads sharing molecular identifiers were discarded rather than binned into consensus sequences. MiTCR, with a Q25 quality threshold and the strictest error-elimination algorithm, was used for CDR3 identification, clonotype clustering and error correction. A nonparametric unseen species model using Euler transformation provided a lower-bound estimate of total TCR beta diversity. TCRdb reanalyzed the raw reads on its own, using fastp at Q25 for trimming and MiXCR for clone calling, and kept in-frame beta chains. Each entry is one CDR3 protein sequence, shown with its most common DNA and genes. The V and J calls, along with clone size, are taken from TCRdb and not from the paper's own processing. Here the sample has some 1,000,000 distinct CDR3 sequences; 25% occur a single time. About 0.72% of the sample lies in the top ten.

The paper as a whole reports these results and caveats: Estimates of total diversity based on one million sequenced T cells were regarded as lower bounds and as underestimates. Compared with the aged group, the long-lived group had more naive CD4+ T cells, fewer expanded clones and increased TCR diversity, a pattern suggesting age selection. There was a strong correlation between observed TCR beta diversity and the percentage of naive T cells measured by flow cytometry. Since profiling was done on bulk unsorted PBMCs, naive and antigen-experienced compartments could not be conclusively compared. Because donor CMV infection status was unknown, age-related changes in expanded clonotypes were potentially confounded. As age increased, observed TCR beta diversity per million T cells dropped in a roughly linear way, and a significant reduction was already evident by age 40.

This clonotype turned up a few times. Its antigen has not been determined. Base quality data are lacking; no much larger clone is found one base away. The same sample was also used in a study of T cells of mothers and their children. The second publication reports: The donors were nine systemically healthy Caucasian individuals, made up of three mothers and their six children. cDNA synthesis consumed the entire amount of extracted RNA, loaded at about 1.5 ug RNA in each 15 ul reaction. In the second PCR, the M1S primer added sample barcodes and 2-4 random nucleotides. Over 8 million TCR beta CDR3 reads came from each mother, compared with some 3.1 million reads from each child. Thymic selection shapes the output of TCR recombination in a similar way in related and unrelated pairs, and inherited differences have a minor effect. Related mother-child pairs always showed normalized repertoire overlap that was slightly higher than in unrelated mother-child pairs, though the difference was never significant. No persistent microchimeric T cell clones were found, with a detection sensitivity of approximately 94 clones per million clonotypes. In the study, deep NGS was used to compare the TCR beta repertoires of mothers and children, and features distinguishing related mother-child pairs from unrelated individuals were sought. Mothers averaged approximately 40 +/- 4 years of age and children averaged about 10 +/- 4 years. After adapters were ligated using NEBNext reagents, the libraries underwent 100+100 nt paired-end sequencing on an Illumina HiSeq 2000. Mother and child libraries were prepared a month apart and sequenced in separate runs to prevent cross-contamination. For each donor, somewhere between roughly 450,000 and 2,000,000 distinct TCR beta clonotypes were identified. Naive TCR beta clonotypes were estimated from low-frequency clonotypes matched to each donor's FACS-determined naive share, without sorting.

The rearrangement joined TRBV27 to TRBJ2-5, and the D gene may be TRBD1, 5 bases matching. The J call may be faulty, since TRBJ2-7 better matches the DNA end. The source is a girl aged 2 to 9 in good health. Sequenced: blood. The CDR3 reads as follows: CASSLFGASYEQYF. DNA sequence: TGTGCCAGCAGTTTATTTGGGGCCTCCTACGAGCAGTACTTC.